This T cell receptor beta chain was recorded in a study of blood T cells in healthy people across ages. The authors ran a second PCR of about 6 to 12 cycles using a sample-barcoded 5' primer and a J-beta primer mix. Each cDNA molecule was tagged by a template-switch adaptor with 12 random nucleotides. TCRdb called the 5' RACE reads again in MiXCR, with one record for every CDR3 protein. The sample has over 1,300,000 distinct CDR3 sequences, roughly 60% seen once; the top ten hold about 6.7%. Note on this clonotype: Its specificity is not known.

Whole-study findings and limits: Observed TCR beta diversity per million T cells went down as age went up. This fall followed a roughly linear course with age.

Ranging in age from about 6 to 90, the donors were healthy Caucasian individuals from Russia. CDR3 length: 15 amino acids. The ends were cut back, 0 bases at V and 5 bases at J, with 16 bases in the middle. Germline lookup yields CDR1 DFQATT and CDR2 SNEGSKA (reference sequence). V and J are TRBV20-1 and TRBJ1-2; TRBD1 is a possible D gene (6 bases). This receptor was taken from a man between 18 and 35 years old in good health. The sample was blood. CDR3 protein: CSARDSRTAAYGYTF. CDR3 bases: TGCAGTGCTAGAGATTCCCGGACAGCAGCATATGGCTACACCTTC.